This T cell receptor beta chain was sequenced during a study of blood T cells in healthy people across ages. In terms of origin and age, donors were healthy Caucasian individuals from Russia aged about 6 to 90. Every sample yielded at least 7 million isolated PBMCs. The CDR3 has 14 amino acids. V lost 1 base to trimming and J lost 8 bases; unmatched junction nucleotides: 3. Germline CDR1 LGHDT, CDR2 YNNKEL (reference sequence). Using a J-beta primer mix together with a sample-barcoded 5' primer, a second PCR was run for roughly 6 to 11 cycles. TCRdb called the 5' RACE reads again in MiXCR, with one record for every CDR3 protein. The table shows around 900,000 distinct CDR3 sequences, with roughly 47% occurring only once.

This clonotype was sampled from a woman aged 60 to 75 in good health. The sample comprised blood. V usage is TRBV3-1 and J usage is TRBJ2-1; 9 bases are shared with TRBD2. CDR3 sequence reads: CASSQGLAAHEQFF. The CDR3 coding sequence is TGTGCCAGCAGCCAAGGACTAGCGGCACATGAGCAGTTCTTC.